The 10 T cell receptor beta chains listed next were all sequenced from one sample in a study of T cell clonality in common variable immunodeficiency. The data were produced by immunoSEQ multiplex PCR, yet TCRdb's version contains in-frame clones alone and is incomplete. The specimen has some 38,000 clones, none found just once. The sample was peripheral blood mononuclear cells. The receptors come from a person aged 18 to 70 in good health.

About this clone itself: The observed sequence ends 3 residues before the CDR3 terminus, with the missing tail filled in from the germline J gene. This chain uses TRBV30 with TRBJ1-2, with unresolved D. The CDR3 consists of 16 residues. Germline loops: CDR1 GTSNPN, CDR2 SVGIG (reference sequence). CDR3 residues: CAWSLRSSWSTDTYTF. CDR3 bases read: TGTGCCTGGAGCCTCCGGTCCTCCTGGAGCACAGATACC.

Ten or more counts support this clone. The CDR3 end is not reached by the read, which stops 3 residues before it; the germline J gene fills it in. The chain links TRBV18 to TRBJ1-4; 9 bases line up with TRBD1. CDR3 size: 14 residues. The germline gives CDR1 KGHSH, CDR2 LQKENI. Trimming cost V 3 bases and J 10 bases; bases outside gene matches: 6. CDR3 bases read: TGTGCCAGCTCACCCGGGACAGGGTATGCAAAA. It specifies CASSPGTGYAK. The full CDR3 sequence reads CASSPGTGYAKLFF.

In this sample, this clone turned up many times. The read ends 3 residues early relative to the CDR3; the germline J gene fills the gap. This chain links TRBV14 with TRBJ2-1; D remains ambiguous. Trimming took off 4 bases at V and 2 bases at J, with 9 bases between the two ends. Germline assignment: CDR1 SGHDN and CDR2 FVKESK. The CDR3 totals 14 residues. The CDR3 bases that were read are TGTGCCAGCAGCCTTCGCGGTCCCTACAATGAG. It specifies CASSLRGPYNE. The CDR3 reads in full as CASSLRGPYNEQFF.

This clone was counted at least ten times. Sequencing ends 3 residues short of the CDR3 end; the germline J gene provides the rest. The gene calls are TRBV6-1 and TRBJ2-5, with 10 bases identical to TRBD1. From germline, CDR1 is MNHNS and CDR2 SASEGT. The CDR3 is 15 amino acids. J gave up 1 base and V 4 bases, and 3 bases lay outside the gene matches. The CDR3 DNA, read in part, is TGTGCCAGCAGTGCCCGGACAGGGGGCCAAGAGACC. Protein sequence: CASSARTGGQET. The whole CDR3 protein reads CASSARTGGQETQYF.

This clone was found many times. The DNA ends 3 residues before the CDR3 does, and the rest of the CDR3 is filled in from the germline J gene. The chain links TRBV19 to TRBJ2-5; D perhaps matches TRBD2 (5 bases). Germline-derived CDR1 and CDR2 are LNHDA and SQIVND (reference sequence). Trimming took off 5 bases at V and 2 bases at J, with 12 bases between the two ends. The CDR3 is 14 residues long. CDR3 region: CASSRGEPQETQYF. The sequenced part of the CDR3 DNA is TGTGCCAGTAGTCGGGGAGAACCTCAAGAGACC. Complete variable domain (other parts from reference TRBV19 and TRBJ2-5): DGGITQSPKYLFRKEGQNVTLSCEQNLNHDAMYWYRQDPGQGLRLIYYSQIVNDFQKGDIAEGYSVSREKKESFPLTVTSAQKNPTAFYLCASSRGEPQETQYFGPGTRLLVL.

This clone was seen ten or more times. The missing CDR3 end, 3 residues past where the read stops, is filled in from the germline J gene. This chain uses TRBV14 with TRBJ2-1, with D unresolved. There are 13 residues in the CDR3. CDR1 and CDR2 (germline): SGHDN, FVKESK. V was pared by 5 bases and J by 3 bases, with 8 bases between. The CDR3 bases that were read are TGTGCCAGCAGCGGTCAGATCTACAATGAG. It translates to CASSGQIYNE. In full, the CDR3 reads CASSGQIYNEQFF.

There are many counts of this clone. Read coverage stops 3 residues before the CDR3 terminus; the germline J gene supplies the remainder. V usage is TRBV7-9 and J usage is TRBJ2-1; 9 bases fit TRBD1. The CDR3 loop spans 15 amino acids. Trimming took 3 bases from V and 8 from J; bases not matched to a gene: 8. CDR1 SEHNR and CDR2 FQNEAQ come from the germline V gene (reference sequence). The sequenced part of the CDR3 DNA is TGTGCCAGCAGCTTTGGATGGACAGGGGACGATGAG. It encodes CASSFGWTGDDE. The whole CDR3 region reads CASSFGWTGDDEQFF.

On this clone: The CDR3 goes on 3 residues after the read ends, and that part is filled in from the germline J gene. This rearrangement joins TRBV20-1 to TRBJ2-7; 11 nucleotides align to TRBD2. The J segment lost 5 bases and the V segment lost 6 bases, leaving 12 bases of the junction unmatched. The CDR3 consists of 15 residues. In germline, CDR1 is DFQATT, CDR2 SNEGSKA (reference sequence). CDR3 bases read: TGCAGTGCAACCCCCGGGACTAGCGGCCGCAACGAG. Protein product: CSATPGTSGRNE. The full CDR3 protein is CSATPGTSGRNEQYF.

There are many counts of this clone. CDR3 residues: CASSQHEGNQPQHF. The sequenced part of the CDR3 DNA is TGTGCCAGCAGCCAACATGAGGGCAATCAGCCC. This chain connects TRBV7-2 to TRBJ1-5; D unresolved. Read sequence stops 3 residues before the CDR3 end, and the germline J gene provides the missing end. CDR1 is SGHTA and CDR2 is FQGNSA in the germline V gene. V was pared by 5 bases and J by 2 bases, with 10 bases between. The CDR3 runs 14 residues.

Many counts were recorded for this clone. The CDR3 is cut off 3 residues early in the read; its end comes from the germline J gene. The rearrangement uses TRBV30 and TRBJ2-3; unclear D gene. The CDR3 has 15 residues. The V end was cut by 1 base, the J end by 2 bases, with 13 bases between. Germline lookup yields CDR1 GTSNPN and CDR2 SVGIG (reference sequence). The CDR3 region is CAWSESQGFTDTQYF. The DNA read from the CDR3 is TGTGCCTGGAGTGAGTCTCAAGGGTTCACAGATACG.